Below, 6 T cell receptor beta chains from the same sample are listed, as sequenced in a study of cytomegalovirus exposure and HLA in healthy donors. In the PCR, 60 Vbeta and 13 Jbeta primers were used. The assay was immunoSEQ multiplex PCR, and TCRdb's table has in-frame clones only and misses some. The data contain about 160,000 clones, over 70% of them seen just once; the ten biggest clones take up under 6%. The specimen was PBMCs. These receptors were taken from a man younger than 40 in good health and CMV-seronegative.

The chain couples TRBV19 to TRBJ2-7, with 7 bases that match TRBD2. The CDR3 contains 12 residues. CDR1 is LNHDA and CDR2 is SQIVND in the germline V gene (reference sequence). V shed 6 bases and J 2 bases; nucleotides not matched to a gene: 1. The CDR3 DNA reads TGTGCCAGTAGAGGGAGGGCCTACGAGCAGTACTTC. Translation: CASRGRAYEQYF.

The chain's CDR3 is CASSRDRRYEQYF. CDR3 in DNA: TGTGCCAGCAGCCGGGACAGGCGATACGAGCAGTACTTC. This chain links TRBV5-6 with TRBJ2-7; 8 positions agree with TRBD1. There are 13 residues in the CDR3. With V trimmed by 4 bases and J by 4 bases, 4 bases remained unmatched. The germline gives CDR1 SGHDT, CDR2 YYEEEE.

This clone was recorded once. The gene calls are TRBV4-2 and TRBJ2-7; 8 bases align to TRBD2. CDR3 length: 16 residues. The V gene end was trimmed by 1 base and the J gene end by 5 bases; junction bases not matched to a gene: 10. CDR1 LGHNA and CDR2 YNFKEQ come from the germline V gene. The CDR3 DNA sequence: TGTGCCAGCAGCCAAGGAGAAACGGGAGGGTCCCACGAGCAGTACTTC. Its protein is CASSQGETGGSHEQYF.

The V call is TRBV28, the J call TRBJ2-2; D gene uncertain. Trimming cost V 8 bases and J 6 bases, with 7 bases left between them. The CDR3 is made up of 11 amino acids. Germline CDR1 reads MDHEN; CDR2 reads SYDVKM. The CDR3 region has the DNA TGTGCCAGCCATACTGCCGGGGAGCTGTTTTTT. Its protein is CASHTAGELFF. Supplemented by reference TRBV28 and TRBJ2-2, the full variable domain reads DVKVTQSSRYLVKRTGEKVFLECVQDMDHENMFWYRQDPGLGLRLIYFSYDVKMKEKGDIPEGYSVSREKKERFSLILESASTNQTSMYLCASHTAGELFFGEGSRLTVL.

The CDR3 sequence: CAWGQGETQYF. Written as DNA, the CDR3 is TGTGCCTGGGGACAGGGAGAGACCCAGTACTTC. This sequence joins TRBV30 and TRBJ2-5; 8 bases are a match to TRBD1. The germline V gene has CDR1 GTSNPN and CDR2 SVGIG (reference sequence). This CDR3 region has 11 residues. V shed 5 bases and J 4 bases; nucleotides not matched to a gene: 0.

CDR3 region: CASSQGDHWPTEAFF. CDR3 in DNA: TGTGCCAGCAGCCAGGGCGACCATTGGCCCACTGAAGCTTTCTTT. The gene calls are TRBV6-1 and TRBJ1-1; maybe TRBD1 (5 bases). CDR1 and CDR2 from the germline V gene are MNHNS and SASEGT. Between the trimmed V and J ends, which lost 6 bases and 4 bases, there was a span of 18 bases. The CDR3 runs 15 residues.